This TCR beta chain was recovered during a study of T cell repertoires in cytomegalovirus infection. On this clonotype itself: Its antigen is not identified.

MiXCR was run by TCRdb on the reads, yielding one entry per CDR3 protein. The data hold fewer than 950,000 distinct CDR3 sequences, with 32% observed a single time. This CDR3 has 14 residues. The V gene's germline CDR1 is LNHDA and CDR2 SQIVND (reference sequence). The V end lost 5 bases, the J end lost 8 bases, and 18 bases lay between the germline ends. The V call is TRBV19, the J call TRBJ1-2; weak D call: TRBD1 (5 bases). Sequenced material: cultured CD8+ T cells from PBMCs, taken from culture after CMV antigen stimulation. This TCR came from a human donor in good health (CMV status not recorded). Some clones in this sample may be carry-over from other donors' samples. The DNA for the CDR3 is TGTGCCAGTAGTCCCCGAGGGGAAAAAGGAGGCTACACCTTC. It specifies CASSPRGEKGGYTF.